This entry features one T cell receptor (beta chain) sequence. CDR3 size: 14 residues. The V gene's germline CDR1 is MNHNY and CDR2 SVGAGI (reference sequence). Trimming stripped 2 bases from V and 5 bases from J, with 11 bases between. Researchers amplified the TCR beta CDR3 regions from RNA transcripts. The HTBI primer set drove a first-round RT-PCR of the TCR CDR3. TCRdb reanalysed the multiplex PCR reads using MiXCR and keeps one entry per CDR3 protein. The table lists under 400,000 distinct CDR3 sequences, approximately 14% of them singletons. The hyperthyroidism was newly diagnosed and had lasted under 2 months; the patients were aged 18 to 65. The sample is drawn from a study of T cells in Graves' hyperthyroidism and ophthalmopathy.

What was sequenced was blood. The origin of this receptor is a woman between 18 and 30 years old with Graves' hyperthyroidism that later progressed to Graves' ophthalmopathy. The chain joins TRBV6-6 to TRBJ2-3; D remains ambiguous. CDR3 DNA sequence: TGTGCCAGCAGTTACCCGGAGAGGAGAGATACGCAGTATTTT. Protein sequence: CASSYPERRDTQYF.